This entry lists 12 T cell receptor beta chains sequenced from one sample in a study of long-term antiretroviral therapy in people with HIV. At survey level, the immunoSEQ assay was run in its v3.0 version. The table came from immunoSEQ multiplex PCR; TCRdb's copy has only in-frame clones and leaves some out. The repertoire holds more than 15,000 clones, with roughly four fifths as singletons. This specimen was unsorted PBMCs, taken 0.3 years after starting antiretroviral therapy. The source is a man aged 18-30 years with HIV.

This clone was seen a handful of times. The V and J genes are TRBV19 and TRBJ1-5; tentatively, D is TRBD1 (5 bases). Per germline, CDR1 LNHDA and CDR2 SQIVND (reference sequence). The CDR3 loop spans 15 amino acids. Trimming shortened V by 4 bases and J by 0 bases, and 10 bases separated the two germline ends. CDR3 sequence (DNA): TGTGCCAGTAGTAAAGGGGAGCATAGCAATCAGCCCCAGCATTTT. Protein product: CASSKGEHSNQPQHF. Full variable domain (rest looked up from reference TRBV19 and TRBJ1-5): DGGITQSPKYLFRKEGQNVTLSCEQNLNHDAMYWYRQDPGQGLRLIYYSQIVNDFQKGDIAEGYSVSREKKESFPLTVTSAQKNPTAFYLCASSKGEHSNQPQHFGDGTRLSIL.

This chain links TRBV11-2 with TRBJ1-2; possible D gene TRBD1, 5 bases. CDR3 length equals 13 residues. Per the germline V gene, CDR1 is SGHAT and CDR2 is FQNNGV. Trimming cost V 2 bases and J 6 bases, with 10 bases left between them. Here the CDR3 reads CASSLRDGDGYTF. In nucleotides, the CDR3 is TGTGCCAGCAGCTTAAGGGACGGTGATGGCTACACCTTC.

Sample share makes this clone medium-sized. The chain links TRBV29-1 to TRBJ2-7; D unclear. This CDR3 comprises 14 residues. The germline V gene has CDR1 SQVTM and CDR2 ANQGSEA. Trimming removed 5 bases from V and 5 bases from J, with 19 bases in between. The CDR3 loop reads CSVTKTPFLHEQYF. CDR3 nucleotides: TGCAGCGTTACCAAAACCCCCTTTTTACACGAGCAGTACTTC.

This rearrangement joins TRBV5-1 to TRBJ2-3; D gene ambiguous. Trimming took 0 bases from V and 3 from J, leaving 8 bases between them. CDR3 size: 14 residues. Per germline, CDR1 SGHRS and CDR2 YFSETQ. The CDR3 bases are TGCGCCAGCAGCTTGGGACGTGGAACAGATACGCAGTATTTT. Its translation is CASSLGRGTDTQYF.

V gene TRBV4-1 combines with J gene TRBJ1-1, with D possibly TRBD1 on 6 matching bases. From germline, CDR1 is MGHRA and CDR2 YSYEKL. V lost 0 bases to trimming and J lost 6 bases, with 14 bases between them. The CDR3 is 15 amino acids. The CDR3, as DNA: TGCGCCAGCAGCCAAGACACAGGGCTTGGGGCTGAAGCTTTCTTT. Amino acids: CASSQDTGLGAEAFF.

V gene TRBV6-6 combines with J gene TRBJ1-2, with D unclear. The CDR3 extends over 16 amino acids. Trimming pared 0 bases from V and 2 bases from J, leaving 13 bases between. In germline, CDR1 is MNHNY, CDR2 SVGAGI (reference sequence). The CDR3 DNA sequence: TGTGCCAGCAGTTACTCGCAGTCCGAGGGAAACTATGGCTACACCTTC. This encodes CASSYSQSEGNYGYTF.

This chain uses TRBV6-6 with TRBJ2-2, with no clear D. V lost 0 bases to trimming and J lost 8 bases, with 4 bases between them. Looked up from germline, CDR1 is MNHNY and CDR2 is SVGAGI (reference sequence). This CDR3 is 12 amino acids long. CDR3: CASSYSAGELFF. DNA of the CDR3: TGTGCCAGCAGTTACTCAGCAGGGGAGCTGTTTTTT.

The chain has TRBV27 and TRBJ1-5; D not certain. The CDR3 is 15 amino acids. CDR1 is MNHEY, CDR2 SMNVEV, per germline (reference sequence). The V end lost 3 bases, the J end lost 4 bases, and 13 bases lay between the germline ends. CDR3 coding DNA: TGTGCCAGCAGTTTGGTGGGCCCAGCTAATCAGCCCCAGCATTTT. Translating gives CASSLVGPANQPQHF.

CDR3 nucleotides: TGCGCCAGCAGCCAAGATGGGACAGGGGGCGCTTTCGGCTACACCTTC. This codes for CASSQDGTGGAFGYTF. The chain has TRBV4-1 and TRBJ1-2; TRBD1 aligns across 12 bases. There are 16 residues in the CDR3. J gave up 8 bases and V 0 bases, and 7 bases lay outside the gene matches. Per the germline V gene, CDR1 is MGHRA and CDR2 is YSYEKL.

The chain has TRBV5-1 and TRBJ1-1, with unresolved D. Germline values: CDR1 SGHRS, CDR2 YFSETQ. The CDR3 has 13 residues. Trimming stripped 3 bases from V and 3 bases from J, with 9 bases between. CDR3 sequence (DNA): TGCGCCAGCAGCTCGGGTCACTACACTGAAGCTTTCTTT. This translates into CASSSGHYTEAFF.

V and J are TRBV10-3 and TRBJ2-3; 9 nucleotides match TRBD2. The CDR3 has 19 residues. The V and J ends lost 6 bases and 2 bases, in that order; junction bases with no gene match: 18. The V gene's germline CDR1 is ENHRY and CDR2 SYGVKD. CDR3 nucleotide sequence: TGTGCCATCAGAGACCTGACTAGCGGATACACTTCAAACACAGATACGCAGTATTTT. Translated: CAIRDLTSGYTSNTDTQYF.

The V and J genes are TRBV28 and TRBJ1-6; D is ambiguous. CDR1 and CDR2 (germline): MDHEN, SYDVKM. The CDR3 is made up of 15 amino acids. Trimming left V 6 bases short and J 3 bases short, with 12 bases between. The DNA for the CDR3 is TGTGCCAGCAGCTTGCAACCTGGCTATAATTCACCCCTCCACTTT. Encoded protein: CASSLQPGYNSPLHF.